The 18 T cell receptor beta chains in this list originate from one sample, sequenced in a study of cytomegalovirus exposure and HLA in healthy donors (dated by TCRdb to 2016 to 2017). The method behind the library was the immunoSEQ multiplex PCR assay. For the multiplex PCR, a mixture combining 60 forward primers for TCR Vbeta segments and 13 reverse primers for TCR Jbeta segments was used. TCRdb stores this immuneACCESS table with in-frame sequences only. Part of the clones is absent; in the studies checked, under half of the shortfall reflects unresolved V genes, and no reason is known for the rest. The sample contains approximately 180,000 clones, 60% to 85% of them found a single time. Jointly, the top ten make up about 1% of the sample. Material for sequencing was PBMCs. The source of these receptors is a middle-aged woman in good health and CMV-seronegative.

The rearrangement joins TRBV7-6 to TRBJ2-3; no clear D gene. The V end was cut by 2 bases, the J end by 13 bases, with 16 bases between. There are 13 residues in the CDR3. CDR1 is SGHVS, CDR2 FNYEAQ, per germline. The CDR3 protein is CASSLISRPPEYF. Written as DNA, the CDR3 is TGTGCCAGCAGCTTAATATCCCGCCCACCGGAGTATTTT.

The CDR3 nucleotides read TGTGCCTGGAGTATGGGGGGTTCCTCCTACGAGCAGTACTTC. It translates to CAWSMGGSSYEQYF. J is TRBJ2-7 and V is TRBV30; D is perhaps TRBD2 (6 bases). Germline assignment: CDR1 GTSNPN and CDR2 SVGIG (reference sequence). V was trimmed by 2 bases and J by 0 bases, leaving 11 bases between them. This CDR3 has 14 residues.

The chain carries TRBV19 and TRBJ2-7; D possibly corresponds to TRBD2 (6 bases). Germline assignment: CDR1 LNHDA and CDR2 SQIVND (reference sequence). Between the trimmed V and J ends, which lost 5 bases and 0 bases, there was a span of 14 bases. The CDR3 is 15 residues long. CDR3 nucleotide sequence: TGTGCCAGTAGTGCGGGACCCAGGAGCTCCTACGAGCAGTACTTC. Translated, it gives CASSAGPRSSYEQYF.

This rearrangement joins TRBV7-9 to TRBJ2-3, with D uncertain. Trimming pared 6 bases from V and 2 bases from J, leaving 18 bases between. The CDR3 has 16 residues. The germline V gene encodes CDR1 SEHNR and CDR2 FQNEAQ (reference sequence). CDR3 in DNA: TGTGCCAGCAGTTCCTGGTTGGCGGCGGCCACAGATACGCAGTATTTT. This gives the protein CASSSWLAAATDTQYF.

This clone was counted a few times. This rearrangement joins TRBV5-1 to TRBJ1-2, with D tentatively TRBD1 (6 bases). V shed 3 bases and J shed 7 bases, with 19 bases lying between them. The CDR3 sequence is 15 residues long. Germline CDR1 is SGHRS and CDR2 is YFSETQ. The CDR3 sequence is CASSWSQGKMGGYTF. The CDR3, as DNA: TGCGCCAGCAGCTGGAGCCAGGGGAAAATGGGTGGCTACACCTTC.

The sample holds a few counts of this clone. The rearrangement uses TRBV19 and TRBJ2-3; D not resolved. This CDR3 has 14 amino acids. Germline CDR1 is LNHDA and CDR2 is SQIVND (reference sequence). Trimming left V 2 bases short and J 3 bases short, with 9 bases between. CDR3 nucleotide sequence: TGTGCCAGTAGTATAACTGTAGAGACAGATACGCAGTATTTT. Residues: CASSITVETDTQYF.

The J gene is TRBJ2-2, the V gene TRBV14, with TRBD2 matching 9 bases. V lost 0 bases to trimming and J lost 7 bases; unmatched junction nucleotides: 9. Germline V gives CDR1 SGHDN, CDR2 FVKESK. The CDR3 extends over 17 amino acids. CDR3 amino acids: CASSQERSGRLGGELFF. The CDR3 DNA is TGTGCCAGCAGCCAAGAGCGGAGCGGGAGGTTAGGCGGGGAGCTGTTTTTT.

CDR3: CASSGGGEHEQFF. In DNA, the CDR3 is TGTGCCAGCAGCGGGGGAGGTGAGCATGAGCAGTTCTTC. This sequence joins TRBV11-3 and TRBJ2-1; maybe TRBD2 (6 bases). The germline gives CDR1 SGHNT, CDR2 YENEEA. Trimming shortened V by 5 bases and J by 8 bases, and 13 bases separated the two germline ends. The length of the CDR3 is 13 residues. Combining the CDR3 with reference TRBV11-3 and TRBJ2-1 gives the whole variable domain EAGVVQSPRYKIIEKKQPVAFWCNPISGHNTLYWYLQNLGQGPELLIRYENEEAVDDSQLPKDRFSAERLKGVDSTLKIQPAELGDSAVYLCASSGGGEHEQFFGPGTRLTVL.

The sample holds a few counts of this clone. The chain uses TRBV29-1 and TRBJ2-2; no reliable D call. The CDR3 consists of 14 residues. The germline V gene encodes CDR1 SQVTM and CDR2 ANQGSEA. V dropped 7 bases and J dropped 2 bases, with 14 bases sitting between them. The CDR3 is CSASAAFNTGELFF. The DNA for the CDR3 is TGCAGCGCGAGCGCCGCTTTTAACACCGGGGAGCTGTTTTTT.

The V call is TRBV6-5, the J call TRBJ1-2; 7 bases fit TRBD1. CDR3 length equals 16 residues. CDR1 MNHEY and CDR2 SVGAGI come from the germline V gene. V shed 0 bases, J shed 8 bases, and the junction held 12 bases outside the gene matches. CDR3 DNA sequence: TGTGCCAGCAGTTACTCTACCCCGCAGACAGGGTACGGCTACACCTTC. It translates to CASSYSTPQTGYGYTF.

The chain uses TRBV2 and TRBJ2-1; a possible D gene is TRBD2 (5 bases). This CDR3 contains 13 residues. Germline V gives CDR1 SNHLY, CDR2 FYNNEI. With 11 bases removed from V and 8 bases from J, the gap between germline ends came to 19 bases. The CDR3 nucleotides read TGTGCCGGCGGCTGGACCGGCGGGCATGAGCAGTTCTTC. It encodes CAGGWTGGHEQFF.

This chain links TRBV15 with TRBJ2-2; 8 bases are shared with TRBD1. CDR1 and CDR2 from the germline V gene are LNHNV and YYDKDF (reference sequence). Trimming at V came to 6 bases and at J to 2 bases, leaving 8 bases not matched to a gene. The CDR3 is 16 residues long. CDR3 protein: CATRRETGANTGELFF. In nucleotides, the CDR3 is TGTGCCACCAGAAGGGAGACAGGGGCTAACACCGGGGAGCTGTTTTTT.

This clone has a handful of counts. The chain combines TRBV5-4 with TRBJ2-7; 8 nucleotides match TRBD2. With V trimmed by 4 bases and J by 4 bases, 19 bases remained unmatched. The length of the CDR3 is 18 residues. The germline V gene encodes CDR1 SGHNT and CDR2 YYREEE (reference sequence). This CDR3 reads CASSVRPGGSGGGYEQYV. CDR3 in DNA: TGTGCCAGCAGCGTTAGACCTGGTGGGAGCGGGGGTGGGTACGAGCAGTACGTC.

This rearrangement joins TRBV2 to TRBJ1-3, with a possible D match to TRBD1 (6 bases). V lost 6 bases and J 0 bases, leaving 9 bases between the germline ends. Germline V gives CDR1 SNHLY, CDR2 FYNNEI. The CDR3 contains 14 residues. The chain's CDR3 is CASSDRPSGNTIYF. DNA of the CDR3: TGTGCCAGCAGCGACAGGCCCTCTGGAAACACCATATATTTT.

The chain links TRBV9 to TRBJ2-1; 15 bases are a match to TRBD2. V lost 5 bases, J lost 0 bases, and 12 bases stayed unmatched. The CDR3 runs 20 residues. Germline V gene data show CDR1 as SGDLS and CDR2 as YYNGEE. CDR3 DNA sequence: TGTGCCAGCAGTTGGGGACTAGCGGGAGGTCCGTCTAGCTCCTACAATGAGCAGTTCTTC. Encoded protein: CASSWGLAGGPSSSYNEQFF.

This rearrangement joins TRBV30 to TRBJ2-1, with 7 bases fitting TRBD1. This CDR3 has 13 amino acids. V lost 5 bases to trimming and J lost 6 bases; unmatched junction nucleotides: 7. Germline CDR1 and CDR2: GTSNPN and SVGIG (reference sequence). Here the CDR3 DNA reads TGTGCCTGGGGACAGGTGTCCCTCAATGAGCAGTTCTTC. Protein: CAWGQVSLNEQFF.

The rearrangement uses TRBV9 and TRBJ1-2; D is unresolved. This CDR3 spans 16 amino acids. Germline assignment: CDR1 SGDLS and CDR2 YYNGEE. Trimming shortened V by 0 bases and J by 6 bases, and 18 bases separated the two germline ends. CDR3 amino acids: CASSVAQYNLIDGYTF. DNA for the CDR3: TGTGCCAGCAGCGTAGCACAGTACAACCTTATCGATGGCTACACCTTC.

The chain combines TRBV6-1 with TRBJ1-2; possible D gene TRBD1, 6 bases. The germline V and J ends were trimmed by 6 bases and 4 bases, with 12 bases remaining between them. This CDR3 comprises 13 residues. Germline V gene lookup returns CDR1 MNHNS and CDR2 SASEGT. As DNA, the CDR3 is TGTGCCAGCAGACAGGGTTGGGGCTATGGCTACACCTTC. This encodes CASRQGWGYGYTF.